The 30 T cell receptor beta chains presented below share a single source sample, sequenced in a study of T-cell reconstitution after alpha-beta-depleted transplantation in children. Unique molecular identifiers tagged the TCRbeta library. One entry per CDR3 protein, called by TCRdb with MiXCR from the PCR reads. This table holds 200,000 to 300,000 distinct CDR3 sequences, approximately 12% found once. The specimen was PBMCs from the stem cell graft donor, collected from the stem cell graft. Receptors were obtained from a human donor who donated a stem cell graft to a child with acute lymphoblastic leukemia.

At least ten counts were recorded for this clonotype. The chain links TRBV12-3 or TRBV12-4 to TRBJ2-5; 8 nucleotides line up with TRBD1. The V segment lost 6 bases and the J segment 0 bases; nucleotides outside the gene matches: 15. CDR3 length equals 18 residues. The CDR3: CASSPGRTGLVNQETQYF. The DNA of the CDR3 is TGTGCCAGCAGCCCGGGAAGGACAGGGCTCGTCAACCAAGAGACCCAGTACTTC.

This chain links TRBV28 with TRBJ1-2, with 8 bases aligning to TRBD1. V shed 5 bases and J 1 base; nucleotides not matched to a gene: 6. This CDR3 has 15 residues. The germline V gene has CDR1 MDHEN and CDR2 SYDVKM. The CDR3 coding sequence is TGTGCCAGCAGTCCATTGGACAGGGATAACTATGGCTACACCTTC. This encodes CASSPLDRDNYGYTF.

This clonotype was recorded at least ten times. The junction departs from the called germline gene at one end, perhaps through a read error. V is TRBV7-9 and J is TRBJ1-2, with TRBD1 matching 7 bases. Looked up from germline, CDR1 is SEHNR and CDR2 is FQNEAQ (reference sequence). The CDR3 runs to 11 residues. The CDR3 reads CASSLEGAGAF. The DNA of the CDR3 is TGTGCCAGCAGCTTAGAGGGGGCAGGGGCCTTC.

In this sample, this clonotype turned up many times. V and J are TRBV4-2 and TRBJ1-4, with a tentative D call TRBD1 (6 bases). The CDR3 covers 16 residues. V lost 4 bases to trimming and J lost 5 bases, with 17 bases between them. The germline V gene encodes CDR1 LGHNA and CDR2 YNFKEQ. The CDR3 here is CASSPPLRGKNEKLFF. The CDR3 bases are TGTGCCAGCAGCCCCCCCCTAAGGGGGAAAAATGAAAAACTGTTTTTT.

DNA of the CDR3: TGTGCCAGCAGTACCAGACAACCGAACACTGAAGCTTTCTTT. The encoded protein is CASSTRQPNTEAFF. This chain uses TRBV6-1 with TRBJ1-1, with D unclear. The CDR3 spans 14 residues. The germline gives CDR1 MNHNS, CDR2 SASEGT. Trimming pared 5 bases from V and 1 base from J, leaving 11 bases between.

As for this clonotype: The junction differs from germline at one of its ends, possibly a read error. The chain uses TRBV20-1 and TRBJ2-5; 14 bases align to TRBD2. The CDR3 length is 18 residues. Germline V lookup: CDR1 DFQATT, CDR2 SNEGSKA (reference sequence). DNA of the CDR3: TGCAGTACTAGAGTGGGACTAGCGGGAGACCTGTACCAAGAGACCCAGTACTTC. Translated, it gives CSTRVGLAGDLYQETQYF.

A note on this clonotype: Since a much larger clone is just one base distant, this may be a read error. The V and J genes are TRBV29-1 and TRBJ2-2; 9 bases line up with TRBD1. Germline V gives CDR1 SQVTM, CDR2 ANQGSEA. The CDR3 is 14 amino acids. J was trimmed by 7 bases and V by 6 bases; bases with no gene match: 9. CDR3 loop: CSVVIQGAIGELFF. For the CDR3, the DNA is TGCAGCGTCGTAATACAGGGGGCAATCGGGGAGCTGTTTTTT.

This chain links TRBV4-3 with TRBJ2-3; no clear D. Germline V gene sequence: CDR1 LGHNA, CDR2 YSLEER. The V end was cut by 0 bases, the J end by 2 bases, with 15 bases between. The CDR3 runs to 17 residues. Written as DNA, the CDR3 is TGCGCCAGCAGCCAAGAAGGAAAAGGGCGGAACACAGATACGCAGTATTTT. As protein: CASSQEGKGRNTDTQYF.

There are many counts of this clonotype. The chain links TRBV27 to TRBJ1-2; 8 bases agree with TRBD1. Germline V gene sequence: CDR1 MNHEY, CDR2 SMNVEV (reference sequence). The CDR3 has 15 amino acids. Unmatched junction bases numbered 10, after V lost 5 bases and J lost 5 bases. The chain's CDR3 is CASSPFLDRGYGYTF. DNA of the CDR3: TGTGCCAGCAGTCCCTTTCTCGACAGGGGTTATGGCTACACCTTC.

Note on this clonotype: A much larger clone differs from this one at a single base, so this may be a read error. The rearrangement uses TRBV20-1 and TRBJ1-1; weak D call: TRBD1 (5 bases). Germline-derived CDR1 and CDR2 are DFQATT and SNEGSKA (reference sequence). The CDR3 contains 12 residues. Trimming pared 3 bases from V and 9 bases from J, leaving 14 bases between. The CDR3 loop is CSARGPRVKAFF. The CDR3 bases are TGCAGTGCTAGGGGGCCGAGGGTTAAAGCTTTCTTT.

This clonotype occurred a few times. The J gene is TRBJ2-3, the V gene TRBV12-3 or TRBV12-4, with TRBD2 identical over 7 bases. CDR3 length equals 15 residues. V was pared by 5 bases and J by 6 bases, with 11 bases of the junction left unmatched. Written as DNA, the CDR3 is TGTGCCAGCAGTCCCGGGGCGGGGGTCTTCGATACGCAGTATTTT. Amino acid sequence: CASSPGAGVFDTQYF.

This clonotype was recorded at least ten times. This sequence joins TRBV27 and TRBJ2-7; D gene ambiguous. V lost 3 bases to trimming and J lost 4 bases, with 7 bases between them. This CDR3 comprises 12 residues. CDR1 is MNHEY and CDR2 is SMNVEV in the germline V gene (reference sequence). The DNA for the CDR3 is TGTGCCAGCAGTTTTGACGGATACGAGCAGTACTTC. It codes for CASSFDGYEQYF.

Turning to this clonotype: A read error is possible here, since a much larger clone lies one base away. The rearrangement links TRBV28 to TRBJ2-3, with D perhaps matching TRBD2 (5 bases). The V gene lost 5 bases and the J gene lost 4 bases, with 16 bases spanning the gap. The CDR3 extends over 15 amino acids. Per the germline V gene, CDR1 is MDHEN and CDR2 is SYDVKM. CDR3 sequence reads: CASSRLFGGADTQYF. The CDR3 region has the DNA TGTGCCAGCAGTCGACTCTTCGGAGGCGCAGATACGCAGTATTTT. The variable domain in full, with the rest retrieved from reference TRBV28 and TRBJ2-3, is DVKVTQSSRYLVKRTGEKVFLECVQDMDHENMFWYRQDPGLGLRLIYFSYDVKMKEKGDIPEGYSVSREKKERFSLILESASTNQTSMYLCASSRLFGGADTQYFGPGTRLTVL.

On this clonotype: A much larger clone differs by one base, so this may be a read error. The chain recombines TRBV6-2 or TRBV6-3 with TRBJ1-1; TRBD1 is a possible D gene (6 bases). Looked up from germline, CDR1 is MNHEY and CDR2 is SVGEGT. The CDR3 sequence is 17 residues long. The CDR3 is CAISYSRRQGFYTEAFF. The CDR3 coding sequence is TGTGCCATCAGTTACTCAAGGAGGCAGGGGTTTTACACTGAAGCTTTCTTT.

This clonotype was seen at least ten times. V usage is TRBV10-3 and J usage is TRBJ2-7, with 10 bases fitting TRBD1. The germline gives CDR1 ENHRY, CDR2 SYGVKD. Trimming cost V 2 bases and J 5 bases; bases outside gene matches: 18. The CDR3 covers 19 residues. Written as DNA, the CDR3 is TGTGCCATCAGTGAGCGGGGGGCCTTTCCCGGGACAGGGGAAAACGAGCAGTACTTC. It codes for CAISERGAFPGTGENEQYF.

At least ten counts were recorded for this clonotype. V usage is TRBV28 and J usage is TRBJ2-7, with TRBD1 as a possible D gene (6 bases). The V and J ends lost 2 bases and 6 bases respectively, with 11 bases between them. Germline V gene lookup returns CDR1 MDHEN and CDR2 SYDVKM. This CDR3 region has 13 residues. The CDR3 DNA reads TGTGCCAGCAGTTTAGGACAGCTTACCGAGCAGTACTTC. Its protein product is CASSLGQLTEQYF.

This clonotype was observed a few times. This sequence joins TRBV6-2 or TRBV6-3 and TRBJ2-7; D possibly uses TRBD1 or TRBD2 (5 bases each). Between the trimmed V and J ends, which lost 0 bases and 5 bases, there was a span of 14 bases. Germline V gives CDR1 MNHEY, CDR2 SVGEGT. This CDR3 comprises 15 residues. CDR3 bases: TGTGCCAGCAGTTACTCGTTTGGGGGATGGAACGAGCAGTACTTC. It translates to CASSYSFGGWNEQYF.

This clonotype was picked up many times. The chain is built from TRBV5-1 and TRBJ2-5; the match to TRBD1 covers 7 bases. V lost 4 bases to trimming and J lost 4 bases; unmatched junction nucleotides: 7. From germline, CDR1 is SGHRS and CDR2 YFSETQ. The CDR3 sequence is 14 residues long. CDR3 amino acids: CASSTKQGIETQYF. Here the CDR3 DNA reads TGCGCCAGCAGCACTAAACAGGGGATAGAGACCCAGTACTTC.

This clonotype was found a few times. The V call is TRBV20-1, the J call TRBJ2-7; no definite D call. V lost 3 bases to trimming and J lost 3 bases, with 6 bases between them. From germline, CDR1 is DFQATT and CDR2 SNEGSKA (reference sequence). CDR3 size: 11 residues. The CDR3 nucleotides read TGCAGTGCTAGGTACAACTACGAGCAGTACTTC. The encoded protein is CSARYNYEQYF.

The V gene is TRBV20-1, the J gene TRBJ2-3, with D perhaps matching TRBD1 or TRBD2 (5 bases each). Germline V gives CDR1 DFQATT, CDR2 SNEGSKA (reference sequence). There are 18 residues in the CDR3. V was cut by 0 bases and J by 2 bases, with 21 bases left in between. The CDR3 loop is CSARDTVEGTFITDTQYF. CDR3 DNA sequence: TGCAGTGCTAGAGATACCGTGGAAGGGACGTTCATCACAGATACGCAGTATTTT.

Many counts were recorded for this clonotype. The chain is built from TRBV29-1 and TRBJ1-1; 8 bases match TRBD1. With 4 bases clipped from V and 0 bases from J, the junction kept 7 bases outside the gene matches. Germline CDR1 and CDR2: SQVTM and ANQGSEA. This CDR3 comprises 15 residues. CDR3 protein: CSVGGTGLLNTEAFF. CDR3 sequence (DNA): TGCAGCGTTGGGGGGACAGGCCTTTTGAACACTGAAGCTTTCTTT.

Many counts were recorded for this clonotype. V gene TRBV18 combines with J gene TRBJ2-7, with 7 bases fitting TRBD1. J gave up 4 bases and V 0 bases, and 15 bases lay outside the gene matches. The germline gives CDR1 KGHSH, CDR2 LQKENI. This CDR3 has 18 amino acids. CDR3 in DNA: TGTGCCAGCTCACCACCGGTTCAATCCGGGACAGACCTGTACGAGCAGTACTTC. Its protein is CASSPPVQSGTDLYEQYF.

This clonotype has only a few counts. The V call is TRBV4-2, the J call TRBJ2-7, with a possible D match to TRBD1 (5 bases). The length of the CDR3 is 15 residues. Trimming stripped 0 bases from V and 2 bases from J, with 11 bases between. The germline V gene encodes CDR1 LGHNA and CDR2 YNFKEQ. The CDR3 nucleotides read TGTGCCAGCAGCCAAGATTCGGCAGGGACCTACGAGCAGTACTTC. It encodes CASSQDSAGTYEQYF.

This clonotype was detected many times. The rearrangement joins TRBV6-2 or TRBV6-3 to TRBJ2-1; the D call may be TRBD1 or TRBD2 (5 bases each). Trimming took 2 bases from V and 5 from J, leaving 16 bases between them. CDR1 is MNHEY and CDR2 is SVGEGT in the germline V gene. The CDR3 extends over 16 amino acids. The CDR3 DNA is TGTGCCAGCAGTTACGGTTCGGGGCACCGGAACAATGAGCAGTTCTTC. Its translation: CASSYGSGHRNNEQFF.

The table lists this clonotype with many counts. The rearrangement uses TRBV5-6 and TRBJ1-2, with unresolved D. V gave up 3 bases and J gave up 4 bases, with 19 bases separating them. The CDR3 is 16 amino acids. In germline, CDR1 is SGHDT, CDR2 YYEEEE. The CDR3 sequence: CASSSQTDDFFYGYTF. The CDR3 DNA reads as TGTGCCAGCAGCTCCCAGACGGACGACTTCTTCTATGGCTACACCTTC.

This clonotype was observed many times. This CDR3 is CASSPVTSGGLRAKNIQYF. CDR3 DNA sequence: TGTGCCAGCAGCCCAGTGACTAGCGGGGGACTTAGGGCCAAAAACATTCAGTACTTC. The V and J genes are TRBV7-8 and TRBJ2-4, with TRBD2 matching 12 bases. This CDR3 is built from 19 residues. The germline CDR1 and CDR2 sequences are SGHVS and FQNEAQ. Germline trimming cut 5 bases from V and 1 base from J; bases unmatched to any gene: 12.

This clonotype was recorded many times. The chain employs TRBV7-9 and TRBJ2-2; D could derive from TRBD1 or TRBD2 (6 bases each). Between the trimmed V and J ends, which lost 7 bases and 0 bases, there was a span of 15 bases. CDR3 length: 16 residues. The germline CDR1 and CDR2 sequences are SEHNR and FQNEAQ (reference sequence). CDR3 coding DNA: TGTGCCAGCAACACCGGAGGGGGTACGAACACCGGGGAGCTGTTTTTT. Translation: CASNTGGGTNTGELFF.

This clonotype was seen at least ten times. The J gene is TRBJ2-7, the V gene TRBV28, with 7 bases matching TRBD1. Germline values: CDR1 MDHEN, CDR2 SYDVKM. With 5 bases clipped from V and 2 bases from J, the junction kept 12 bases outside the gene matches. CDR3 length: 16 amino acids. CDR3 coding DNA: TGTGCCAGCAGTAACACGGGACAGTTTTCAACCTACGAGCAGTACTTC. It yields the protein CASSNTGQFSTYEQYF.

This clonotype has a count of ten or more. The rearrangement uses TRBV18 and TRBJ1-2, with D perhaps TRBD1 (5 bases). Trimming pared 3 bases from V and 2 bases from J, leaving 10 bases between. CDR1 is KGHSH and CDR2 is LQKENI in the germline V gene. The CDR3 has 14 residues. CDR3 coding DNA: TGTGCCAGCTCACCCCCCCCAGGGAACTATGGCTACACCTTC. It specifies CASSPPPGNYGYTF.

This clonotype appeared many times. The V and J genes are TRBV12-3 or TRBV12-4 and TRBJ1-1, with 11 bases lining up with TRBD1. Trimming cost V 7 bases and J 0 bases; bases outside gene matches: 7. The length of the CDR3 is 16 residues. The CDR3 DNA sequence: TGTGCCAGCACCTGGACAGGGGGCGACATGAACACTGAAGCTTTCTTT. Translated: CASTWTGGDMNTEAFF.